These 18 T cell receptor beta chains came from one sample sequenced in a study of T cell repertoires in cytomegalovirus infection. TCRdb reprocessed the reads via MiXCR and lists one record per CDR3 protein. The sample contains 250,000 to 300,000 distinct CDR3 sequences, roughly 9.1% of which appear only once. The sequenced sample was PBMCs. These TCRs come from a human donor in good health (CMV status not recorded). Some clones in this sample may be carry-over from other donors' samples.

This clonotype was recorded many times. The chain links TRBV7-8 to TRBJ2-1; 9 bases line up with TRBD1. Germline assignment: CDR1 SGHVS and CDR2 FQNEAQ. With 3 bases clipped from V and 7 bases from J, the junction kept 4 bases outside the gene matches. The CDR3 loop spans 14 amino acids. CDR3 in DNA: TGTGCCAGCAGCTTGACGACAGGGGGTAATGAGCAGTTCTTC. Encoded protein: CASSLTTGGNEQFF. Combining the CDR3 with reference TRBV7-8 and TRBJ2-1 gives the whole variable domain GAGVSQSPRYKVAKRGQDVALRCDPISGHVSLFWYQQALGQGPEFLTYFQNEAQLDKSGLPSDRFFAERPEGSVSTLKIQRTQQEDSAVYLCASSLTTGGNEQFFGPGTRLTVL.

This clonotype showed up many times. The J gene is TRBJ2-3, the V gene TRBV7-2, with TRBD2 matching 14 bases. The CDR3 has 17 amino acids. Germline lookup yields CDR1 SGHTA and CDR2 FQGNSA. V lost 9 bases, J lost 1 base, and 9 bases stayed unmatched. The CDR3 spells CASRLAGGPYGTDTQYF. The CDR3 DNA is TGTGCCAGTAGACTAGCGGGAGGGCCGTATGGCACAGATACGCAGTATTTT.

The gene calls are TRBV14 and TRBJ1-2, with D possibly being TRBD1 (5 bases). Germline values: CDR1 SGHDN, CDR2 FVKESK. The CDR3 extends over 14 amino acids. With 2 bases removed from V and 1 base from J, the gap between germline ends came to 8 bases. The CDR3 sequence: CASSQYGGNYGYTF. Here the CDR3 DNA reads TGTGCCAGCAGCCAATACGGGGGTAACTATGGCTACACCTTC.

The chain has TRBV20-1 and TRBJ2-1; D is unresolved. The germline V and J ends were trimmed by 5 bases and 10 bases, with 15 bases remaining between them. Germline V lookup: CDR1 DFQATT, CDR2 SNEGSKA (reference sequence). The CDR3 contains 12 residues. Written as DNA, the CDR3 is TGCAGTGCTGTCGCCTCGGCGCGGGAGCAGTTCTTC. This encodes CSAVASAREQFF.

The sample holds many counts of this clonotype. The chain links TRBV7-2 to TRBJ2-2, with 11 positions matching TRBD2. From germline, CDR1 is SGHTA and CDR2 FQGNSA. V gave up 1 base and J gave up 7 bases; unmatched junction bases: 5. The CDR3 contains 16 residues. The CDR3 bases are TGTGCCAGCAGCTTAGTACTAGCGGGAGTCGGCGGGGAGCTGTTTTTT. This gives the protein CASSLVLAGVGGELFF.

The rearrangement joins TRBV11-2 to TRBJ2-1, with D unresolved. The CDR3 is 15 residues long. The germline V and J ends were trimmed by 0 bases and 1 base, with 7 bases remaining between them. Germline CDR1 is SGHAT and CDR2 is FQNNGV. CDR3 sequence: CASSLDQRSYNEQFF. The CDR3 DNA follows: TGTGCCAGCAGCTTAGATCAACGGTCCTACAATGAGCAGTTCTTC.

This rearrangement joins TRBV2 to TRBJ1-6, with D possibly TRBD1 on 5 matching bases. The V end was cut by 5 bases, the J end by 6 bases, with 14 bases between. The CDR3 is 15 amino acids. Looked up from germline, CDR1 is SNHLY and CDR2 is FYNNEI. The CDR3 sequence: CASSFSGTLNSPLHF. The CDR3 DNA sequence: TGTGCCAGCAGTTTTTCCGGGACTCTTAATTCACCCCTCCACTTT.

Ten or more counts support this clonotype. The V call is TRBV7-2, the J call TRBJ2-1; D is unresolved. CDR1 and CDR2 (germline): SGHTA, FQGNSA. This CDR3 spans 14 amino acids. The V gene lost 5 bases and the J gene lost 4 bases, with 12 bases spanning the gap. CDR3 in DNA: TGTGCCAGCAGCCCAGACTCGTATTACAATGAGCAGTTCTTC. It encodes CASSPDSYYNEQFF.

This clonotype showed up many times. This rearrangement joins TRBV7-2 to TRBJ2-5; a weak D match, TRBD2 (6 bases). Trimming removed 1 base from V and 3 bases from J, with 15 bases in between. CDR3 length: 16 residues. The V gene's germline CDR1 is SGHTA and CDR2 FQGNSA. The CDR3 coding sequence is TGTGCCAGCAGCTTAGGGGTAGCGGTGAAAGAAGAGACCCAGTACTTC. Amino acid sequence: CASSLGVAVKEETQYF.

This clonotype was detected a few times. The rearrangement links TRBV29-1 to TRBJ2-1; 12 positions agree with TRBD2. Germline CDR1 reads SQVTM; CDR2 reads ANQGSEA. V lost 5 bases, J lost 7 bases, and 9 bases stayed unmatched. The CDR3 is 15 amino acids. In DNA, the CDR3 is TGCAGCGTTACGGGAGTACTAGCGGGGGGTAATGAGCAGTTCTTC. Translation: CSVTGVLAGGNEQFF.

This clonotype was observed at least ten times. The chain employs TRBV12-3 or TRBV12-4 and TRBJ2-7; D might be TRBD1 (5 bases). The CDR3 spans 13 residues. The V gene lost 6 bases and the J gene lost 0 bases, with 9 bases spanning the gap. In nucleotides, the CDR3 is TGTGCCAGCAGACACAGGAGCTCCTACGAGCAGTACTTC. Translating gives CASRHRSSYEQYF.

The table lists this clonotype with many counts. The chain joins TRBV19 to TRBJ2-3, with D unresolved. Trimming left V 7 bases short and J 0 bases short, with 14 bases between. Germline V gives CDR1 LNHDA, CDR2 SQIVND (reference sequence). The CDR3 has 15 residues. Here the CDR3 reads CASTPWGSSTDTQYF. Here the CDR3 DNA reads TGTGCCAGTACCCCCTGGGGTTCCAGCACAGATACGCAGTATTTT.

The chain links TRBV12-3 or TRBV12-4 to TRBJ1-1; 10 nucleotides align to TRBD1. The length of the CDR3 is 15 residues. With V trimmed by 3 bases and J by 1 base, 2 bases remained unmatched. The DNA for the CDR3 is TGTGCCAGCAGTTTGACAGGGGGCCCGAACACTGAAGCTTTCTTT. Translation: CASSLTGGPNTEAFF.

This clonotype has ten or more counts. The rearrangement uses TRBV11-2 and TRBJ2-3; the match to TRBD2 covers 14 bases. After removal of 6 bases from V and 4 bases from J, the junction contained 6 bases not matched to a gene. The germline CDR1 and CDR2 sequences are SGHAT and FQNNGV. This CDR3 spans 16 amino acids. The CDR3 sequence is CASSSPGLAGADTQYF. CDR3 coding DNA: TGTGCCAGCAGTTCACCGGGACTAGCGGGAGCAGATACGCAGTATTTT.

In this sample, this clonotype turned up many times. The V gene is TRBV12-3 or TRBV12-4, the J gene TRBJ2-5, with D possibly TRBD1 on 6 matching bases. Trimming shortened V by 2 bases and J by 3 bases, and 10 bases separated the two germline ends. CDR3 size: 14 residues. The CDR3 spells CASSLWGPKETQYF. CDR3 nucleotide sequence: TGTGCCAGCAGTTTATGGGGGCCCAAAGAGACCCAGTACTTC.

The sample holds a few counts of this clonotype. This chain uses TRBV20-1 with TRBJ2-3; D may be TRBD1 (5 bases). Germline CDR1 DFQATT, CDR2 SNEGSKA (reference sequence). The CDR3 is made up of 13 amino acids. V was pared by 5 bases and J by 1 base, with 10 bases between. The CDR3 region is CSAAGQGTDTQYF. The CDR3 nucleotides are TGCAGTGCTGCAGGGCAGGGCACAGATACGCAGTATTTT.

The table lists this clonotype with many counts. The chain has TRBV5-6 and TRBJ1-1; D not resolved. The CDR3 runs to 15 residues. The V and J ends lost 4 bases and 1 base respectively, with 14 bases between them. Germline loops: CDR1 SGHDT, CDR2 YYEEEE. The CDR3 protein is CASSLRAGRNTEAFF. CDR3 bases: TGTGCCAGCAGCCTCCGGGCGGGTCGGAACACTGAAGCTTTCTTT.

This clonotype was counted ten times or more. J is TRBJ1-3 and V is TRBV6-6; D may be TRBD1 (5 bases). The CDR3 is made up of 16 amino acids. Trimming removed 2 bases at V and 0 bases at J, with 11 bases between. CDR1 is MNHNY, CDR2 SVGAGI, per germline (reference sequence). The DNA of the CDR3 is TGTGCCAGCAGTTACGGGGCAGGGAGCTCTGGAAACACCATATATTTT. Translating it yields CASSYGAGSSGNTIYF.